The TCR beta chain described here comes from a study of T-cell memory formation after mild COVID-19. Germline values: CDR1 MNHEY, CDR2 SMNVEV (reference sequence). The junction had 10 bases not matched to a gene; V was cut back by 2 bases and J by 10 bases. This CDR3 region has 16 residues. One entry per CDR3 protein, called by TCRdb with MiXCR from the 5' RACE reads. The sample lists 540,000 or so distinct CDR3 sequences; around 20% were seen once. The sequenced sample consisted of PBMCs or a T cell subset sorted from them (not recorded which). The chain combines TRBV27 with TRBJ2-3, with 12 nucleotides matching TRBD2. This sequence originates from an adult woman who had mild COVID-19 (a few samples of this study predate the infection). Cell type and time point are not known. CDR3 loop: CASSLSPTSGGRAQYF. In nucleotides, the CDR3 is TGTGCCAGCAGTTTAAGCCCGACTAGCGGGGGACGGGCGCAGTATTTT.